Here is one TCR beta chain with its context. The data belong to a study of blood T cell repertoires in COVID-19. About the research overall: Samples came from the United States, Italy and Spain, spanning acute and convalescent COVID-19.

Across under 25 US areas, participants ranged in age from 18 to 89 years. Some clones are missing from TCRdb's copy, which holds only in-frame ones; the method was immunoSEQ multiplex PCR. The sample consists of roughly 300,000 clones, around 86% of them appearing once. The CDR3 spans 18 residues. CDR1 is SGHRS, CDR2 YFSETQ, per germline. The V gene end was trimmed by 0 bases and the J gene end by 0 bases; junction bases not matched to a gene: 1. Sequenced: PBMCs or T cells enriched from blood (not recorded which). The chain combines TRBV5-1 with TRBJ2-2; the match to TRBD2 covers 14 bases. The source of this sequence is a man aged 30-40 years who had recovered from COVID-19. In DNA, the CDR3 is TGCGCCAGCAGCTTGGGACTAGCGGGAGGGCCGAACACCGGGGAGCTGTTTTTT. It is translated as CASSLGLAGGPNTGELFF.